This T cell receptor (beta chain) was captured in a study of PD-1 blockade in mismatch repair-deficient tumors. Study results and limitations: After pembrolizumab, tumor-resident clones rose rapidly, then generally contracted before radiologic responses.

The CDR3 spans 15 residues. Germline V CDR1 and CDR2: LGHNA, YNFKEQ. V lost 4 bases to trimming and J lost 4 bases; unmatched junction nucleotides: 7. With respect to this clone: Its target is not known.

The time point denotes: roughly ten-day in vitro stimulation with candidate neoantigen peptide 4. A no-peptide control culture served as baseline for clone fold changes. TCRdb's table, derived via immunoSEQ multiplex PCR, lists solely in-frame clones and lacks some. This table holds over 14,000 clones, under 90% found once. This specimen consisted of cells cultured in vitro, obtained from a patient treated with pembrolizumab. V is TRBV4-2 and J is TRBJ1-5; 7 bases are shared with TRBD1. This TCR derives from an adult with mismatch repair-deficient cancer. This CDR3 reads CASSLTGAGNQPQHF. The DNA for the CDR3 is TGTGCCAGCAGCCTAACAGGGGCTGGGAATCAGCCCCAGCATTTT.